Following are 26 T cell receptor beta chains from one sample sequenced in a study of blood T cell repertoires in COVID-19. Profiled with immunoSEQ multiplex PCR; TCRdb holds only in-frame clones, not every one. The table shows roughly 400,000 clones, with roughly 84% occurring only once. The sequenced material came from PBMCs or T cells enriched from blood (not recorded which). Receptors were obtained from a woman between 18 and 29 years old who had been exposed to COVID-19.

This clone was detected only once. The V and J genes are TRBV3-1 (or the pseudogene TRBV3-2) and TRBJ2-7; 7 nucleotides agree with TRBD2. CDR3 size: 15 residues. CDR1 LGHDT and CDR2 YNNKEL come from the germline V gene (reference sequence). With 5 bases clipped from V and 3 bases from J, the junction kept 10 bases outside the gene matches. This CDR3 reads CASSGPGLNLYEQYF. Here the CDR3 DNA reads TGTGCCAGCAGCGGGCCGGGACTAAACCTCTACGAGCAGTACTTC.

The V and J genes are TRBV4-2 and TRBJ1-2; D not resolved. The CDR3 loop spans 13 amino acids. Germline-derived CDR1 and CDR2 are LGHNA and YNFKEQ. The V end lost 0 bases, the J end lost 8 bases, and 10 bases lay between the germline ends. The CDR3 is CASSQDLQEGYTF. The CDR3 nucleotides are TGTGCCAGCAGCCAAGATCTTCAGGAAGGCTACACCTTC.

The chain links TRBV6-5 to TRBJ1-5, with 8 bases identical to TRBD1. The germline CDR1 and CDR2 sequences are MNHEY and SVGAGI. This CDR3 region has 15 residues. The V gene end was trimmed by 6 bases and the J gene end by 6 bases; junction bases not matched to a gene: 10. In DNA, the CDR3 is TGTGCCAGCAGCACCGCACGACAGGGGAGTCAGCCCCAGCATTTT. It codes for CASSTARQGSQPQHF.

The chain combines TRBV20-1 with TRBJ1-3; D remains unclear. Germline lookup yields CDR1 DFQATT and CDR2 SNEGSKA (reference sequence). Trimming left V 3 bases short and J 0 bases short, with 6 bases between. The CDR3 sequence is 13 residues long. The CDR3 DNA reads TGCAGTGCTAGTTTCATCTCTGGAAACACCATATATTTT. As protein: CSASFISGNTIYF.

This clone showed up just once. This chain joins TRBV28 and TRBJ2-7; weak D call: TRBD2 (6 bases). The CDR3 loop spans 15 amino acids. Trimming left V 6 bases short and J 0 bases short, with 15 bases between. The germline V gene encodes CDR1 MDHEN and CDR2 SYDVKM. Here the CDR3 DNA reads TGTGCCAGCAGCAACCGGGAGAGAAGCTCCTACGAGCAGTACTTC. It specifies CASSNRERSSYEQYF.

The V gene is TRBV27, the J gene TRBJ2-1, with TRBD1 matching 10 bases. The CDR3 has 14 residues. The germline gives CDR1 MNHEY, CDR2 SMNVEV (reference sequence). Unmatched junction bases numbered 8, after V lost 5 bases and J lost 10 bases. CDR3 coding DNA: TGTGCCAGCAGTGTGACAGGGGGCGGATGGGAGCAGTTCTTC. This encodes CASSVTGGGWEQFF.

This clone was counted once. CDR3 sequence: CASSTGANYGYTF. The CDR3, as DNA: TGTGCCAGCAGTACGGGGGCTAACTATGGCTACACCTTC. The chain is built from TRBV25-1 and TRBJ1-2; D is possibly TRBD1 (5 bases). The germline V gene encodes CDR1 MGHDK and CDR2 SYGVNS. Trimming shortened V by 5 bases and J by 0 bases, and 7 bases separated the two germline ends. The CDR3 is 13 residues long.

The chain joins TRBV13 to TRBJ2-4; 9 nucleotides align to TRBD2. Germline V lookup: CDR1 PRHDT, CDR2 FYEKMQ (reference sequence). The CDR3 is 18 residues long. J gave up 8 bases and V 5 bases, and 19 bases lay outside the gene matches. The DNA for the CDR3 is TGTGCCAGCAGCCCCGTCCCGGGCCTAGCGGGACCAGTAGACATTCAGTACTTC. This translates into CASSPVPGLAGPVDIQYF. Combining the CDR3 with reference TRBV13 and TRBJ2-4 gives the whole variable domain AAGVIQSPRHLIKEKRETATLKCYPIPRHDTVYWYQQGPGQDPQFLISFYEKMQSDKGSIPDRFSAQQFSDYHSELNMSSLELGDSALYFCASSPVPGLAGPVDIQYFGAGTRLSVL.

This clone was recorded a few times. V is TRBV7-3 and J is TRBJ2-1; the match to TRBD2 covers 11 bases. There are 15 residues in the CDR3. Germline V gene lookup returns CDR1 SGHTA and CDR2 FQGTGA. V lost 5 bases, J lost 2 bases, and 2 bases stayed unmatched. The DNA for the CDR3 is TGTGCCAGCAGCCCTAGCGGGGGGCCCTACAATGAGCAGTTCTTC. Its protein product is CASSPSGGPYNEQFF.

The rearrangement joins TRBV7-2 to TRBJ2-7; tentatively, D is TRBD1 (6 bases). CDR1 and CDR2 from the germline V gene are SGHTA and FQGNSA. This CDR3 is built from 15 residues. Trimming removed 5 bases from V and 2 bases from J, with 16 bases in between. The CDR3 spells CASSARQAMTYEQYF. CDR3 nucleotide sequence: TGTGCCAGCAGCGCCCGACAGGCGATGACCTACGAGCAGTACTTC. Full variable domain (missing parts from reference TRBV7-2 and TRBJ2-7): GAGVSQSPSNKVTEKGKDVELRCDPISGHTALYWYRQSLGQGLEFLIYFQGNSAPDKSGLPSDRFSAERTGGSVSTLTIQRTQQEDSAVYLCASSARQAMTYEQYFGPGTRLTVT.

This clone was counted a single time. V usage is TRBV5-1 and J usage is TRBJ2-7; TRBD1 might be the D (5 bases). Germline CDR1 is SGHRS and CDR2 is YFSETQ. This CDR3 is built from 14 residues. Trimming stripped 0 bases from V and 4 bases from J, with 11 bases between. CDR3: CASSLVPGQYEQYF. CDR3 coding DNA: TGCGCCAGCAGCTTGGTTCCCGGACAATACGAGCAGTACTTC.

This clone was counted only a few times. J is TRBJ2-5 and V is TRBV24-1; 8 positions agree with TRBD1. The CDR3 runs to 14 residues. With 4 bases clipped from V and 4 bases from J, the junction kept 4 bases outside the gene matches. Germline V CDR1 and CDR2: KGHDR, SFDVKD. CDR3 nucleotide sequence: TGTGCCACCAGTGACCCCGGACAGGGAGAGACCCAGTACTTC. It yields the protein CATSDPGQGETQYF.

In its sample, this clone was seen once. This CDR3 reads CASQAGTSGRLTGELFF. CDR3 DNA sequence: TGTGCCAGTCAGGCTGGGACTAGCGGGAGGTTAACCGGGGAGCTGTTTTTT. The V and J genes are TRBV19 and TRBJ2-2, with 15 bases matching TRBD2. CDR3 length: 17 amino acids. The germline V gene encodes CDR1 LNHDA and CDR2 SQIVND (reference sequence). The V segment lost 8 bases and the J segment 5 bases; nucleotides outside the gene matches: 9.

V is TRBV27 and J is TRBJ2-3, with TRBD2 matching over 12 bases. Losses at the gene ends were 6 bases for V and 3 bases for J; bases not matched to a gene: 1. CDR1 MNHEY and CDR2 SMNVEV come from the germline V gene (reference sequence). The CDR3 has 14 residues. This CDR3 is CASRGLAGTDTQYF. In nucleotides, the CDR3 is TGTGCCAGCAGAGGACTAGCGGGAACAGATACGCAGTATTTT.

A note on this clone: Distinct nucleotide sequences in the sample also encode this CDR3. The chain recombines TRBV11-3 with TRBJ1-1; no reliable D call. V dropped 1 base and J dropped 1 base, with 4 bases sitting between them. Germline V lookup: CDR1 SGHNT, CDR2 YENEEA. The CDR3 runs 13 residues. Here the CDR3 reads CASSLGQNTEAFF. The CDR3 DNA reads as TGTGCCAGCAGCTTAGGACAGAACACTGAAGCTTTCTTT. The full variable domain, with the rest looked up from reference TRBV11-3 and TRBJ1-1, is EAGVVQSPRYKIIEKKQPVAFWCNPISGHNTLYWYLQNLGQGPELLIRYENEEAVDDSQLPKDRFSAERLKGVDSTLKIQPAELGDSAVYLCASSLGQNTEAFFGQGTRLTVV.

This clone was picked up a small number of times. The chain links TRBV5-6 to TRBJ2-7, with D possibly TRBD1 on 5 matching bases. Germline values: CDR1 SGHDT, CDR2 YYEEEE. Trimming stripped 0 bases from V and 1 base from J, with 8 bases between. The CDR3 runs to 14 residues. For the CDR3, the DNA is TGTGCCAGCAGCTTGGGTGCAGGGTCCTACGAGCAGTACTTC. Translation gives CASSLGAGSYEQYF.

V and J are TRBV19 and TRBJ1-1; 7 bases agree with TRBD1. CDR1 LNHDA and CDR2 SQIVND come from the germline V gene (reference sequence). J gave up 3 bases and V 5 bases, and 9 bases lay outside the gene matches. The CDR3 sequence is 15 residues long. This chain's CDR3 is CASSYPGGGDTEAFF. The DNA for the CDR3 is TGTGCCAGTAGTTACCCAGGGGGAGGAGACACTGAAGCTTTCTTT.

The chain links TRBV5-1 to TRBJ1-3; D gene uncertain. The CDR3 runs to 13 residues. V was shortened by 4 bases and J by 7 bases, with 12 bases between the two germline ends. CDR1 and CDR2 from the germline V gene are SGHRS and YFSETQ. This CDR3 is CASSTDPVNTIYF. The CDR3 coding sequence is TGCGCCAGCAGCACAGACCCAGTGAACACCATATATTTT.

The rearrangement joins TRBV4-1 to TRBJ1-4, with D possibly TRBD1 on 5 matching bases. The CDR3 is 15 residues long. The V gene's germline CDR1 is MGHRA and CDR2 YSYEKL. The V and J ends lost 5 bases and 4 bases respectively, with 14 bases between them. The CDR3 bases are TGCGCCAGCAGCGACGGTACAGGTATTAATGAAAAACTGTTTTTT. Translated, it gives CASSDGTGINEKLFF.

The CDR3 spells CASSRRDRASEQYF. The DNA for the CDR3 is TGTGCCAGCAGCCGCCGGGACAGGGCTTCCGAGCAGTACTTC. This chain joins TRBV7-2 and TRBJ2-7; 9 bases match TRBD1. The CDR3 is 14 amino acids. CDR1 is SGHTA, CDR2 FQGNSA, per germline. V was pared by 5 bases and J by 6 bases, with 8 bases of the junction left unmatched.

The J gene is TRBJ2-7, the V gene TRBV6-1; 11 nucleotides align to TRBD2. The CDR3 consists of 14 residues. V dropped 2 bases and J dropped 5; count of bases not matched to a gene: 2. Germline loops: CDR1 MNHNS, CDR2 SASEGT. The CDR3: CASSELAGGDEQYF. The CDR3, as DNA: TGTGCCAGCAGTGAACTAGCGGGGGGAGACGAGCAGTACTTC.

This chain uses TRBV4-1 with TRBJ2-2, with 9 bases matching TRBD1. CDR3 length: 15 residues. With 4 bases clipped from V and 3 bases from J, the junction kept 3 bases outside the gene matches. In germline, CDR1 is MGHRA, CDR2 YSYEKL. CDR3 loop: CASSLGDRDTGELFF. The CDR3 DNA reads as TGCGCCAGCAGCCTGGGGGACAGGGACACCGGGGAGCTGTTTTTT.

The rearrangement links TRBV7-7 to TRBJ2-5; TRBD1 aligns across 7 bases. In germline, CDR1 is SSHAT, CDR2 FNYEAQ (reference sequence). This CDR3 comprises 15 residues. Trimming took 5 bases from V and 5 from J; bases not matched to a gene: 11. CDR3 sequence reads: CASSRGGQRLETQYF. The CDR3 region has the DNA TGTGCCAGCAGCCGAGGGGGCCAAAGGCTGGAGACCCAGTACTTC.

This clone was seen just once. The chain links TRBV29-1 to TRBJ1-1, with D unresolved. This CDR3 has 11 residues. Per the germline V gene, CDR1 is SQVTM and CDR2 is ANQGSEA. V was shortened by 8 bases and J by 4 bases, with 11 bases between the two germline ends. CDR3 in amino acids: CSYGEVTEAFF. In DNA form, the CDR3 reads TGCAGCTACGGGGAGGTCACTGAAGCTTTCTTT.

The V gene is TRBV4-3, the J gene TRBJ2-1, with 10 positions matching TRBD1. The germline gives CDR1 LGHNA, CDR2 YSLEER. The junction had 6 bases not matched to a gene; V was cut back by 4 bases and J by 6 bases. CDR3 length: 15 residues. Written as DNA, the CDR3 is TGCGCCAGCAGCCTGGGACAGGGGATTCTCAATGAGCAGTTCTTC. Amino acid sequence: CASSLGQGILNEQFF.

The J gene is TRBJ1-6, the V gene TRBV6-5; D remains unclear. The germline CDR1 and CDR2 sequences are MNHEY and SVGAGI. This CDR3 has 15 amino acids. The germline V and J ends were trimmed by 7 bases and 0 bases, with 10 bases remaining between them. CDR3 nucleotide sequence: TGTGCCAGCACCCCGAGGTCCTCCTATAATTCACCCCTCCACTTT. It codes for CASTPRSSYNSPLHF.